The source of this T cell receptor (beta chain) is a study of cytomegalovirus exposure and HLA in healthy donors. The wider study: Of all 400 or so donors who were genotyped, roughly 83% belonged to the Caucasian-associated ancestry cluster.

CDR3 length: 11 residues. Per germline, CDR1 GTSNPN and CDR2 SVGIG (reference sequence). Trimming left V 4 bases short and J 13 bases short, with 14 bases between. The PCR was carried out with 60 Vbeta primers and 13 Jbeta primers. Only in-frame clones appear in the TCRdb table, and some are missing; sequencing was by immunoSEQ multiplex PCR. The table includes 150,000 to 200,000 clones, around 82% detected once. The V and J genes are TRBV30 and TRBJ1-3, with D perhaps matching TRBD1 (6 bases). Sample: PBMCs. The sequence came from a boy between 10 and 17 years old in good health and CMV-seronegative. CDR3 in amino acids: CAWKRDRWIYF. CDR3 coding DNA: TGTGCCTGGAAACGAGACAGGTGGATATATTTT.